A selection of T cell receptor beta chains follows, all from one sample in a study of cytomegalovirus exposure and HLA in healthy donors. Clones were read by immunoSEQ multiplex PCR, and TCRdb kept only the in-frame ones, dropping some. Counted here are fewer than 120,000 clones, around three quarters occurring once; the ten biggest clones make up under 1.5%. The sequencing sample was made of PBMCs. The receptors shown here come from a woman aged 25 to 45 in good health and CMV-seronegative. CDR3s include the opening cysteine and the closing phenylalanine or tryptophan. D genes are given only for firm matches. Clone size appears in some rows only: once, few, many, or a class for an expanded clone.

D	V	size	J	DNA	CDR3
.	TRBV7-2	few	TRBJ1-2	TGTGCCAGCTCGGGGAGACAGGCGAACTACTATGGCTACACCTTC	CASSGRQANYYGYTF
.	TRBV9	.	TRBJ1-1	TGTGCCAGCAGCCCCCAAGCTCTGGGGGGTTGGACTGAAGCTTTCTTT	CASSPQALGGWTEAFF
TRBD2	TRBV28	.	TRBJ2-7	TGTGCCAGCAGTTTTTCCCTACGGACTAGCGGGCCGAGCTCCTACGAGCAGTACTTC	CASSFSLRTSGPSSYEQYF
.	TRBV19	.	TRBJ1-6	TGTGCCAGTAGTGGGGAGCCTAATTCACCCCTCCACTTT	CASSGEPNSPLHF
.	TRBV7-6	once	TRBJ2-2	TGTGCCAGCGAGGGGCGGGAGAACACCGGGGAGCTGTTTTTT	CASEGRENTGELFF
.	TRBV28	.	TRBJ1-1	TGTGCCAGCAGTTTAAGGGGAACTATGAACACTGAAGCTTTCTTT	CASSLRGTMNTEAFF
.	TRBV4-3	.	TRBJ1-2	TGCGCCAGCAGCCAAGACAGGGAAGGTCGGGGCTACACCTTC	CASSQDREGRGYTF
TRBD2	TRBV11-3	.	TRBJ2-1	TGTGCCAGCAGCTTAGGTGCTAGCGGGAGCTACAATGAGCAGTTCTTC	CASSLGASGSYNEQFF
.	TRBV4-3	.	TRBJ2-5	TGCGCCAGCAGCCAAGATTCAGGTCTTGAGACCCAGTACTTC	CASSQDSGLETQYF
TRBD1	TRBV9	.	TRBJ1-3	TGTGCCAGCAGCGTCCGACAGGGACGTGGAAACACCATATATTTT	CASSVRQGRGNTIYF
.	TRBV5-1	.	TRBJ2-3	TGCGCCAGCAGCTTGACCGGAGATACGCAGTATTTT	CASSLTGDTQYF
TRBD1	TRBV29-1	.	TRBJ1-1	TGCAGCGTTGAGGAGACAGGGAGCACTGAAGCTTTCTTT	CSVEETGSTEAFF
.	TRBV29-1	once	TRBJ1-6	TGCAGCGTGCCGGGACACTCGCAAGGCTCCTATAATTCACCCCTCCACTTT	CSVPGHSQGSYNSPLHF
TRBD2	TRBV30	.	TRBJ2-2	TGTGCCTGGAGCGCCGGGACTAGCGGGATTATGTCCGGGGAGCTGTTTTTT	CAWSAGTSGIMSGELFF
TRBD2	TRBV9	.	TRBJ2-3	TGTGCCAGCAGCGGGATAGCGGGATACACAGATACGCAGTATTTT	CASSGIAGYTDTQYF
.	TRBV28	.	TRBJ1-3	TGTGCCAGCAGTTTGACAGGTCTCTCTGGAAACACCATATATTTT	CASSLTGLSGNTIYF
.	TRBV7-9	once	TRBJ2-5	TGTGCCAGCAGCTTATTCCAGGGTTTGGGGGAGACCCAGTACTTC	CASSLFQGLGETQYF
.	TRBV30	.	TRBJ1-5	TGTGCCTGGAGTGATCGCGGTTTGGTACAGCCCCAGCATTTT	CAWSDRGLVQPQHF
.	TRBV29-1	.	TRBJ2-3	TGCAGCGTTGTAGGGTTGGAGGGCCAAACTAGCACAGATACGCAGTATTTT	CSVVGLEGQTSTDTQYF
.	TRBV7-8	.	TRBJ1-2	TGTGCCAGCAGCGCTCGGAGCGTAGATGGCTACACCTTC	CASSARSVDGYTF
TRBD1	TRBV6-5	.	TRBJ1-1	TGTGCCAGCAGTCCTCAGGGGGCAGGCACTGAAGCTTTCTTT	CASSPQGAGTEAFF
.	TRBV2	.	TRBJ2-5	TGTGCCAGCAGGCCCGCCTTGGCCGCCGGGGAGACCCAGTACTTC	CASRPALAAGETQYF
TRBD2	TRBV4-1	.	TRBJ2-1	TGCGCCAGCAGCCAAGCCGGGACTAGCGGGACGAGCTCCTACAATGAGCAGTTCTTC	CASSQAGTSGTSSYNEQFF
.	TRBV7-2	.	TRBJ1-6	TGTGCCAGCAGCCCGCAGGCCGGGACAAAAAATTCACCCCTCCACTTT	CASSPQAGTKNSPLHF
TRBD1	TRBV7-9	.	TRBJ1-2	TGTGCCAGCAGCTCTACGGACAGGGGGCCAGGCTACACCTTC	CASSSTDRGPGYTF
TRBD2	TRBV13	.	TRBJ2-1	TGTGCCAGCAGCCCGGGGACTAGCGGGGGGCACGACAATGAGCAGTTCTTC	CASSPGTSGGHDNEQFF
.	TRBV7-3	.	TRBJ2-3	TGTGCCAGCAGCCGAACCGGGGGAACCCCCACAGATACGCAGTATTTT	CASSRTGGTPTDTQYF
TRBD2	TRBV4-3	.	TRBJ2-7	TGCGCCAGCAGCCAAGGGGGAGCGGGAGTACCATACGAGCAGTACTTC	CASSQGGAGVPYEQYF
.	TRBV2	few	TRBJ1-6	TGTGCCAGCAGTCGGAACAGTCGCTCCTATAATTCACCCCTCCACTTT	CASSRNSRSYNSPLHF
TRBD1	TRBV15	once	TRBJ1-2	TGTGCCACCAGCAGACCCGACAGGGGATACTATGGCTACACCTTC	CATSRPDRGYYGYTF
.	TRBV7-6	.	TRBJ1-1	TGTGCCAGCAGCTTAGCAGCGACAGCGAACACTGAAGCTTTCTTT	CASSLAATANTEAFF
.	TRBV11-2	.	TRBJ1-6	TGTGCCAGCAGCTTAGGCAGGGGATTCTCACCCCTCCACTTT	CASSLGRGFSPLHF
TRBD1	TRBV19	few	TRBJ2-1	TGTGCCAGTAGTATAGTGGTCGGGGACAGAGAGCAGTTCTTC	CASSIVVGDREQFF
TRBD2	TRBV11-2	.	TRBJ2-7	TGTGCCAGCAGATTTAGCGGGAGAACCTCCTACGAGCAGTACTTC	CASRFSGRTSYEQYF
.	TRBV29-1	.	TRBJ1-1	TGCAGCGTTGTGGGGGGGCTCGGAGCTTTCTTT	CSVVGGLGAFF
TRBD2	TRBV7-8	.	TRBJ2-5	TGTGCCAGCAGCTTATTATCCGTGGCTAGCGGGGGGGATCAAGAGACCCAGTACTTC	CASSLLSVASGGDQETQYF
TRBD1	TRBV18	.	TRBJ2-5	TGTGCCAGCTCACCACGGACAGGGGTACGTTGGACCCAGTACTTC	CASSPRTGVRWTQYF
.	TRBV30	.	TRBJ1-1	TGTGCCTGGAGTGCGTCTCTTTTCGGAGCTTTCTTT	CAWSASLFGAFF
.	TRBV6-1	.	TRBJ2-6	TGTGCCAGCATCCGTGGGACAGGGGCCAACGTCCTGACTTTC	CASIRGTGANVLTF
TRBD2	TRBV10-3	.	TRBJ2-3	TGTGCCATCCAAGCGGGAGTGGCAGATACGCAGTATTTT	CAIQAGVADTQYF
TRBD1	TRBV27	.	TRBJ1-2	TGTGCCAGCAGGGCAGGGGGCGCTGACTATGGCTACACCTTC	CASRAGGADYGYTF
.	TRBV5-1	.	TRBJ2-7	TGCGCCAGCAGCTTTGGTGGAGGGGCCTCAGAGCAGTACTTC	CASSFGGGASEQYF
.	TRBV7-9	few	TRBJ2-6	TGTGCCAGCAGCTTACGGCAGGCTGGGGCCAACGTCCTGACTTTC	CASSLRQAGANVLTF
TRBD1	TRBV29-1	.	TRBJ2-1	TGCAGCGTGGGGGCGGGACAGGGGGTAAATGAGCAGTTCTTC	CSVGAGQGVNEQFF
TRBD1	TRBV6-1	few	TRBJ1-1	TGTGCCAGCATCCCCCAGGGGGGGAACACTGAAGCTTTCTTT	CASIPQGGNTEAFF
TRBD1	TRBV6-1	.	TRBJ1-4	TGTGCCAGCAGTGGAGGTTGGGACAGTGAAAAACTGTTTTTT	CASSGGWDSEKLFF
TRBD1	TRBV11-2	once	TRBJ2-7	TGTGCCAGCAGCCGGGACAGCTCCTACGAGCAGTACTTC	CASSRDSSYEQYF
TRBD1	TRBV2	.	TRBJ1-1	TGTGCCAGCAGGGACAGGGATCACACTGAAGCTTTCTTT	CASRDRDHTEAFF
.	TRBV19	.	TRBJ2-1	TGTGCCAGTAGTATGGCCAGTTATGAGCAGTTCTTC	CASSMASYEQFF
.	TRBV4-3	.	TRBJ2-1	TGCGCCAGCAGCCAAGAGGGACAAACCTACAATGAGCAGTTCTTC	CASSQEGQTYNEQFF
.	TRBV7-2	.	TRBJ2-2	TGTGCCAGCAGCTTAGCCGCCGGGGAGCTGTTTTTT	CASSLAAGELFF
TRBD1	TRBV5-1	.	TRBJ2-2	TGCGCCAGCAGCCCCCGACAGGGGAACACCGGGGAGCTGTTTTTT	CASSPRQGNTGELFF